This entry concerns a single T cell receptor beta chain. As yet, its antigen is unknown. The record originates from a study of cytomegalovirus exposure and HLA in healthy donors. Study details: The approximately 600 first-cohort repertoires shared a platform with the approximately 110 validation repertoires, as reported in a later analysis.

The CDR3 contains 12 residues. Trimming removed 4 bases from V and 9 bases from J, with 10 bases in between. In germline, CDR1 is LGHNA, CDR2 YNFKEQ. Study results and caveats: Within the 100 to 150 validation repertoires, first-cohort TCR clusters tended to co-occur, according to a later analysis. The study designated about 160 TCR beta chains cytomegalovirus-associated.

The protocol was immunoSEQ multiplex PCR, while the TCRdb copy is restricted to in-frame clones and leaves out a portion. The data show around 99,000 clones, 85% to 90% seen once. These donors were members of the roughly 130-subject validation cohort, a group separate from the roughly 670-subject first cohort. The clonotype comes from a woman aged 18-29 years in good health and CMV-seronegative. Sample: PBMCs. The rearrangement uses TRBV4-2 and TRBJ2-1; tentatively, D is TRBD2 (5 bases). In DNA, the CDR3 is TGTGCCAGCAGCCCAACTAGTCTTGAGCAGTTCTTC. Residues: CASSPTSLEQFF.